The text below deals with one T cell receptor (beta chain). Its antigen is not yet known. Base qualities are not at hand, and no much larger clone is one base apart. Library preparation was by the immunoSEQ multiplex PCR assay. For the multiplex PCR, a mixture combining 60 forward primers for TCR Vbeta segments and 13 reverse primers for TCR Jbeta segments was used. A multiplex PCR assay on genomic DNA amplified the CDR3 region of rearranged TCR beta genes. On the Illumina HiSeq System, the amplified TCR beta libraries were sequenced as 87-base-pair reads. The study's own analysis went as follows. A later analysis tallied 70 million to 100 million unique TCR beta chains across the 610 or so repertoires, and approximately 12 million of those chains were shared by two or more donors. Raw reads were error-corrected and collapsed into unique sequences by a nearest-neighbor algorithm in which closely related sequences were merged to remove PCR and sequencing errors. Alignment of CDR3 sequences to IMGT reference sequences was used to assign V, D and J gene segments. For a sequence to be retained, a match of at least six nucleotides to both a V gene segment and a J gene segment was required. Rearrangements were classified as productive when the CDR3 lacked stop codons and remained in frame with V and J, and all other rearrangements were classified as non-productive. Following IMGT convention, CDR3 was defined as the stretch from the second conserved V-encoded cysteine to the conserved J-encoded phenylalanine. The earlier analysis of a few hundred of the donors excluded sequences that lacked an unambiguous match to a single V gene segment. An earlier analysis of 587 of the donors called V segments functional above 56.7% productive rearrangements and segregating when the between-donor standard deviation exceeded 5%. To diagnose cytomegalovirus status from the catalog of TCR beta chain sequences, a statistical classification framework was built. In a later analysis, V and J genes were assigned by comparing TCR nucleotide sequences against IMGT/GENE-DB human TR gene sequences. The TCRdist pipeline was used in a later analysis to assign CDR3 sequences and most-parsimonious VDJ recombination scenarios. In a later analysis, each TCR beta chain was defined by its CDR3 amino acid sequence together with its V-gene family, and reads without a unique V-gene family were excluded. To address suspected cross-contamination and a sequencing artifact, a later analysis removed 592 highly shared, low-generation-probability nucleotide sequences. In a later analysis, a clonal expansion index for each public chain was calculated from normalized within-repertoire ranks of inferred template counts. In a later analysis, generation probabilities were computed with a VDJ recombination model fitted to out-of-frame rearrangements, and the resulting probabilities were checked against IGoR. In a later analysis, hypergeometric tests were used to score TCR-TCR, TCR-HLA and TCR-CMV co-occurrence, with a repertoire-size bias correction applied to TCR pairs. False discovery rates were estimated in a later analysis by permuting HLA or CMV assignments 20 times. In a later analysis, co-occurring TCRs were grouped using DBSCAN, with TCRdist sequence similarity added in when clustering inside HLA-allele-positive subsets. Repertoires with fewer than 30,000 or more than 120,000 public chains, plus five repertoires with anomalous nucleotide sharing, were excluded from co-occurrence clustering. Held by TCRdb, this immuneACCESS table contains in-frame sequences only and omits some clones. Under half of the omission traces to an unresolved V gene where checked; the cause of the rest is unknown. V and J calls plus clone size are reproduced from that table; the DNA served to infer D and trimming. In this sample the table shows 150,000 or so clones, 65% to 85% of which occur a single time. The biggest ten clones account for around 6.6% of the sample.

The entry originates in a study of cytomegalovirus exposure and HLA in healthy donors (dated by TCRdb to about 2017). Some background on the complete study: An earlier analysis of fewer than 750 of the donors reported approximately 280 Gb of sequence data and roughly 120 million unique TCR beta sequences obtained from 180 million or so T cells. An early release that covered fewer than 750 HLA-typed donors contained about 290 gigabases of sequencing data and approximately 85 million unique TCR sequences. Of the roughly 420 genotyped donors, approximately 81% were placed in the genetic ancestry cluster associated with self-reported Caucasian donors. The study aimed to test whether cataloging public T cell receptors could reveal signatures of past pathogen exposure. The study used immunosequencing to profile the T cell repertoires of 666 subjects and linked those repertoires to cytomegalovirus serostatus. A separate validation cohort of roughly 120 different subjects was used in addition to the roughly 670-subject first cohort. To predict cytomegalovirus infection status, the study combined high-throughput TCR immunosequencing, statistical association of individual TCRs with disease status, and machine learning. In a later analysis, previously published TCR beta repertoires from 500 to 750 donors were re-analyzed and high-resolution HLA genotyping was added so that TCR occurrence patterns could be studied. Rather than drawing on any new phenotypic data, the later analysis identified candidate immune exposures from TCR beta sequences and the way those sequences occurred across donors. An earlier analysis of some 600 of the donors applied high-throughput TCR beta sequencing to assess whether each TCR beta V gene segment acted as functional or pseudogenic. Donor age, sex, ethnicity and CMV serostatus were compiled together with the repertoire data. A later genetic analysis used genome-wide SNP genotypes for 398 of the 666 donors, treating that subset as a discovery cohort. Every repertoire in the discovery cohort had been generated on one and the same sequencing platform. HLA typing included class I and class II loci at four-digit resolution. Typing coverage differed by locus: A, B, C, DRB1 and DQB1 were typed in roughly 620-630 donors, DQA1 in 522, DPA1 in nearly 610, and DPB1 in 400 to 480. A handful of DR-DQ haplotypes were handled as single units for association and clustering because linkage in the cohort was strong. On average, roughly 240,000 unique TCR beta nucleotide sequences were sequenced per donor among a few hundred genotyped donors of the cohort, with roughly 18% of those sequences being non-productive.

Measured from the cysteine to the phenylalanine, the CDR3 is 17 residues long. Solely the CDR3 DNA is kept, with 51 bases framed from the first base. The cohort comprised under 700 healthy bone marrow donors. Cohort members were all nominally healthy when sampled, although unrecorded immune exposures were likely present. The donor was CMV seropositive and belonged to the group of more than 250 seropositive cohort members. A peripheral blood sample was provided by each donor, and peripheral blood mononuclear cells were used for TCR beta sequencing. The Qiagen DNeasy Blood Extraction Kit was used to extract genomic DNA from the blood cell samples. Beyond this particular receptor, the publication reports: The study gave a list of some 150 TCR beta chains associated with cytomegalovirus. Correlated functional status among segregating V segments might be attributable to linkage disequilibrium, but an unknown experimental factor could not be ruled out. According to a later genetic analysis, donors in an Asian-associated ancestry cluster had fewer N-insertions in productive TCRs than the roughly 670-donor mean. A cluster of highly shared sequence variants was judged likely to be a technical artifact of the sequencing pipeline. Because HLA typing was unavailable for some donors at each locus, only the typed subset was used in association tests. Several of the top co-occurrence clusters appeared to be linked to parvovirus B19, influenza, CMV and Epstein-Barr virus, according to a later analysis. A further reported finding was that TCR beta sequences accurately predicted the HLA-A and HLA-B alleles for most subjects in the first cohort. In a later analysis, 16,951 TCR beta sequences were associated with specific HLA alleles at a false discovery rate of 0.05. In an earlier analysis of roughly 500 of the donors, most TCR beta V segments appeared in productive rearrangements about 87% or about 30% of the time, broadly matching IMGT annotations. In a later analysis, TCR association rates were found to vary across HLA loci, with the most associated TCRs seen for DRB1 alleles and the fewest for HLA-C alleles. In this cohort, only TCR beta chains were sequenced, and detectable features were limited by the absence of alpha or paired-chain data. CMV serostatus was the only immune exposure information available for the cohort. According to the authors, the approach could potentially be generalized to other disease states and immunological phenotypes. Some IMGT-functional V segments, including TRBV6-2 and TRBV6-3, could not be distinguished by the 87-base-pair reads and were therefore excluded. Most CMV-associated TCR beta chains appeared to be HLA-restricted in a later analysis, and the HLA associations seemed to be driven largely by CMV exposure. When HLA alleles, especially DR and DQ, strongly co-occurred, attributing TCR associations to individual alleles was difficult. The presence/absence analyses assumed that sequencing depth was roughly uniform across donors, and that assumption may not be true. Most TCR sequences were seen in very few donors, while some public TCRs were found in many individuals. The classifier was reported to diagnose cytomegalovirus status with high specificity and sensitivity in both the original cohort and the validation cohort. In a later analysis, HLA-associated TCR beta chains were found to be more clonally expanded and to have lower generation probabilities than equally common non-associated chains. In vitro tests confirmed that three of the cytomegalovirus-associated TCR beta chains recognize cytomegalovirus antigens. A later genetic analysis associated a missense DCLRE1C variant with V-gene and J-gene trimming of TCR beta chains, and an independent cohort replicated the association. Seventeen rarely observed V segments, including chromosome 9 orphons, were excluded from the earlier analysis of 550 to 700 of the donors because counts were too low.

Sequences were obtained from PBMCs. The TCR originated in a male donor in good health and CMV-seropositive. The sequence is built from TRBV12-1 and TRBJ2-7; TRBD2, the table's D call, lacks a check against the DNA. TRBV12-1 is reported as a pseudogene. The CDR3 is CASSFRLTSGGTYEQYF. At the DNA level, the sequence is TGTGCCAGCAGCTTCCGCCTCACTAGCGGGGGGACCTACGAGCAGTACTTC.